A selection of T cell receptor beta chains follows, all from one sample in a study of response to subunit inactivated influenza vaccine. TCRdb itself ran the RT-PCR reads through MiXCR, one entry per CDR3 protein. The sample consists of around 570,000 distinct CDR3 sequences, 6% to 9% of them appearing once. Specimen: PBMCs from blood, collected 23 months after vaccination. The receptors originated from a man in his fifties or sixties who received an inactivated influenza vaccine. The conserved cysteine and the conserved F or W are not part of the CDR3 here. Each record gives: CDR3 protein, V gene, J gene, clone size. Clone size is shown for a subset of rows, as once, few, many or a class of expanded clone.

ASTPADTGELF	TRBV3-1	TRBJ2-2	-
SARDQRDVTGELF	TRBV20-1	TRBJ2-2	many
SATSTGDTEAF	TRBV20-1	TRBJ1-1	-
ASSLVGTKTDTQY	TRBV7-2	TRBJ2-3	many
ASSFDRVGYGYT	TRBV27	TRBJ1-2	many
ASSRTPREEDTQY	TRBV7-9	TRBJ2-3	-
ASSLPGQGEKLF	TRBV28	TRBJ1-4	-
ASSLLSMGPRQGEQY	TRBV7-8	TRBJ2-7	-
ASSLSPGQHNEQF	TRBV4-3	TRBJ2-1	many
SARDNPGELF	TRBV20-1	TRBJ2-2	-
ASSQDRLAGETQY	TRBV14	TRBJ2-5	-
SVLRGPTDTQY	TRBV29-1	TRBJ2-3	many
SASKPETQY	TRBV20-1	TRBJ2-5	few